This T cell receptor (beta chain) was sequenced for a study of regulatory T cells in long-lasting Graves disease (dated by TCRdb to about 2021). For context, the study as a whole: Patients with newly diagnosed Graves' disease had been on antithyroid drugs for under 3 months. The study was registered as a clinical trial and conducted in China. A total of 35 or so samples underwent TCR sequencing: about 13 from persistent and around 20 from newly diagnosed Graves' disease patients. Patients with persistent Graves' disease were compared with patients with newly diagnosed Graves' disease using TCR sequencing and RNA sequencing of peripheral blood.

The germline V gene yields MNHEY for CDR1 and SVGAGI for CDR2. Compared with germline, V lacks 0 bases and J lacks 3 bases; bases without a gene match: 2. From cysteine to phenylalanine, the CDR3 is 16 amino acids long. The retained sequence is limited to the CDR3, 48 bases, with the frame set at the first base. Library preparation employed multiplex PCR. TCRdb names Illumina HiSeq 4000 as the instrument used. To build TCR beta libraries, CDR3 regions were amplified by Arm-PCR using iRepertoire HTBI primers. Before sequencing, the PCR products underwent gel purification. The study's own analysis went as follows. Across samples, about 63 TRBV and 13 to 15 TRBJ segments were identified and used for gene usage analysis of CDR3 amino acid clonotypes. COPE and FqMerger were used to merge filtered high-quality paired reads into contigs. Contigs were aligned with BLAST to IMGT TRBV, TRBD and TRBJ reference genes, and CDR3 was defined per IMGT. Any clonotype with a frequency above 0.1% was classified as a highly expanded clone. Shannon entropy was used to measure repertoire diversity, and the Gini coefficient was used to measure V-J evenness. Public clonotypes were defined as clonotypes shared by more than one individual. The public reads were run again by TCRdb, first through fastp at Q25 and then through MiXCR, and only productive beta chains were kept. Each entry merges the rows of one CDR3 protein and shows their most common DNA and genes. The V and J calls come from TCRdb's annotation, not from the publication. This sample comprises 350,000 to 500,000 distinct CDR3 sequences, 14% of them detected only once. Around a sixth of the sample is held by the ten biggest clonotypes.

Findings and caveats that apply to the study as a whole: The study examined only peripheral blood because the primary lesion, thyroid tissue, could not be accessed. A larger number of public clonotypes was shared among persistent patients (around 2,700) than among newly diagnosed patients (approximately 930). Lower TCR Shannon entropy and fewer highly expanded clones were observed in persistent Graves' disease patients than in newly diagnosed patients, which suggested clonal expansion. Persistent disease showed preferential use of TRBV28, TRBJ1-2 and TRBJ2-5, whereas newly diagnosed disease favored TRBV20-1 and TRBJ2-1. Sequencing and analysis were limited to the TCR beta chain. As a limitation, the authors acknowledged that the small sample size may reduce accuracy.

This clonotype was observed many times. No cognate antigen has been identified for it. Within one base of it there is no much larger clone, and no base qualities were kept. The label giving this sample's time point can be read as: newly diagnosed GD, antithyroid drugs for less than 3 months. For both TCR sequencing and RNA sequencing, RNA was extracted from PBMCs in TRIzol. Graves' disease was diagnosed according to American Thyroid Association guidelines. Patients for the study were recruited at an endocrinology department in Xi'an, China. Each patient gave approximately 10 milliliters of peripheral blood, collected in an EDTA anticoagulant tube. Ficoll Paque Plus density gradient separation was used to isolate PBMCs, and no additional T cell sorting was done. An Agilent 2100 Bioanalyzer and agarose gel were used to check RNA quality, while a NanoDrop 2000 measured RNA concentration. This same sample was also part of a study on T cells in Graves' hyperthyroidism and ophthalmopathy. That second publication adds: A patient counted as having stable Graves' hyperthyroidism if no progression to ophthalmopathy occurred over 18 months of follow-up. Hyperthyroidism patients were aged 18 to 65 years and newly diagnosed, with disease duration of less than 2 months. Exclusion was applied to patients with uncontrolled infections, other autoimmune diseases, pregnancy or lactation. Diagnoses relied on clinical symptoms, serum thyroxine and TRAb, thyroid ultrasound and orbital computed tomography. For the first round of RT-PCR on the TCR CDR3, the HTBI primer set was used together with the Qiagen OneStep RT-PCR kit. Most expanded thyroid clonotypes (frequency above 0.001) were also detected in blood, a finding suggesting that blood repertoires may reflect thyroid immune responses. A model built on a 13 V-J signature distinguished ophthalmopathy from stable hyperthyroidism, reaching roughly 88% sensitivity and 81% to 83% specificity in cross-validation and 80%/75% in testing. In validation, the model predicted progression to ophthalmopathy with approximately 71% sensitivity and around 72% specificity, a median of 6.5 months before onset. To identify distinguishing TCR V-J signatures, a discovery cohort of around 100 patients was used, comprising 40 to 45 with Graves' ophthalmopathy and approximately 57 with stable Graves' hyperthyroidism. An independent validation cohort of 18 to 20 hyperthyroidism patients and 15 or so patients who later progressed to ophthalmopathy tested prospective prediction of ophthalmopathy. The approximately 98 discovery patients were randomly divided into training and test sets at a 7:3 ratio. In six Graves' hyperthyroidism patients, the study also compared T-cell repertoires from thyroid tissue with T-cell repertoires from blood. Once sampling was done, hyperthyroidism patients were given methimazole at a starting dose of 30 mg daily, whereas ophthalmopathy patients were given high-dose intravenous methylprednisolone. A second multiplex PCR round built the libraries, followed by size selection and purification. The libraries were sequenced on an Illumina HiSeq2000 using paired-end 100 bp reads. SOAPnuke was used to process the raw data, with reads discarded if the reads contained adapters or uncalled bases, had a mean Phred below 15, or lacked an exact constant-primer or identifier match. COPE v1.2.5 was used to merge high-quality paired reads, and clonotypes were defined as unique nucleotide sequences. Clonotypes were aligned to IMGT TRBV, TRBD and TRBJ reference segments using MiTCR v1.1. The analysis was restricted to V-J combinations with a frequency above 0.0001, which together covered 99% to 99.2% of the repertoires. The TCS score was defined as the ratio of F50 (clonal expansion) to E x V (chaos), calculated using BLOSUM62-based TCRdist between CDR3 peptides within each V-J. Welch's t-statistics and random forest reduced 514 V-J features to under 15, which were used in a naive Bayes classifier (R e1071). Sample size was not statistically predetermined, and blinding of investigators to group allocation was not performed. TCR Vbeta CDR3 sequencing of 130 to 150 peripheral blood samples (more than 40 ophthalmopathy, about 75 hyperthyroidism and some 17 progressor patients) is reported in the paper.

This clonotype was sampled from a woman aged 50 to 60 with Graves disease. Donor details come from another sample of the same person, matched by shared clones. Recombination joined TRBV6-5 with TRBJ1-4, and TRBD1 matches 9 of the central bases. This specimen consisted of peripheral blood mononuclear cells (PBMCs), obtained at new diagnosis, from a patient treated with antithyroid drugs. In nucleotides, the sequence is TGTGCCAGCAGTTACTCGAGACAGGGGGCTAATGAAAAACTGTTTTTT. This sequence encodes CASSYSRQGANEKLFF.